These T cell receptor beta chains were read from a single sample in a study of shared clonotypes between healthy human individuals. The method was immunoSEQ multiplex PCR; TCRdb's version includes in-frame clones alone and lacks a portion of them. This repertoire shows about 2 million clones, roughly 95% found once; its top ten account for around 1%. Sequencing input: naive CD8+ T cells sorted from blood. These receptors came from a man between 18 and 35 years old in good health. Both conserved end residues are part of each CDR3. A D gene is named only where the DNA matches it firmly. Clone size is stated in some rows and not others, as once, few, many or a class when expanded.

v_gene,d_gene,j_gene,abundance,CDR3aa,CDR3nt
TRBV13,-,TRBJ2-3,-,CASSYQGGTTSTDTQYF,TGTGCCAGCAGCTACCAGGGGGGGACTACTAGCACAGATACGCAGTATTTT
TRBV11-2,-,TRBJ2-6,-,CASSLGDGSSGANVLTF,TGTGCCAGCAGCTTAGGGGATGGGAGCTCTGGGGCCAACGTCCTGACTTTC
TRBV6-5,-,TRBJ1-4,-,CASSRRGNEKLFF,TGTGCCAGCAGTCGTCGGGGGAATGAAAAACTGTTTTTT
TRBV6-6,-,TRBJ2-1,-,CASSYDPVDYNEQFF,TGTGCCAGCAGTTACGACCCCGTGGACTACAATGAGCAGTTCTTC
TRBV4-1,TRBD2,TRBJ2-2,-,CASSQVASGGAGELFF,TGCGCCAGCAGCCAAGTTGCTAGCGGGGGGGCCGGGGAGCTGTTTTTT
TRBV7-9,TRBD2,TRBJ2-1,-,CASSGTSGSESNEQFF,TGTGCCAGCAGCGGGACTAGCGGGAGTGAATCCAATGAGCAGTTCTTC
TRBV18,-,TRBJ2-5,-,CASSPTGTQVGETQYF,TGTGCCAGCTCACCCACCGGGACTCAGGTGGGTGAGACCCAGTACTTC
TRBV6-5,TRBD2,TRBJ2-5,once,CASSYGGGLQETQYF,TGTGCCAGCAGTTACGGCGGGGGGCTTCAAGAGACCCAGTACTTC
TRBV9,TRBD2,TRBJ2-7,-,CASGWGTSGEEQYF,TGTGCCAGCGGATGGGGGACTAGCGGGGAGGAGCAGTACTTC
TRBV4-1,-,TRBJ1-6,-,CASSQAGGRDNSPLHF,TGCGCCAGCAGCCAGGCCGGGGGTCGGGATAATTCACCCCTCCACTTT
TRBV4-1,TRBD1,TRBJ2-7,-,CASSQDRIGDGQGEPYEQYF,TGCGCCAGCAGCCAAGATAGGATCGGGGACGGACAGGGCGAACCCTACGAGCAGTACTTC
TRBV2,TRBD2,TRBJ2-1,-,CASSGVRGGTYNEQFF,TGTGCCAGCAGTGGTGTGCGGGGGGGAACCTACAATGAGCAGTTCTTC
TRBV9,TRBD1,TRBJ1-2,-,CASSVADRDYGYTF,TGTGCCAGCAGCGTGGCGGACAGGGATTACGGCTACACCTTC
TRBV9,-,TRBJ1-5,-,CASSADPVQPQHF,TGTGCCAGCAGCGCCGATCCGGTCCAGCCCCAGCATTTT
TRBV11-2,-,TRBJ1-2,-,CASSLVQGGYTF,TGTGCCAGCAGCTTAGTCCAGGGAGGCTACACCTTC
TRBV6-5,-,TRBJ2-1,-,CASSYTGEVHEQFF,TGTGCCAGCAGTTACACGGGGGAGGTCCATGAGCAGTTCTTC
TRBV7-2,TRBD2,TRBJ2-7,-,CASSLVPSGSQEQYF,TGTGCCAGCAGCTTAGTTCCTAGCGGGAGTCAAGAGCAGTACTTC
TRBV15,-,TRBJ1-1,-,CATSRDRGVAEAFF,TGTGCCACCAGCAGAGATCGGGGGGTTGCTGAAGCTTTCTTT
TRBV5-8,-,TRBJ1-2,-,CASSSYTGTAYGYTF,TGTGCCAGCAGCTCTTACACAGGGACCGCCTATGGCTACACCTTC
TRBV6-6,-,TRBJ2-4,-,CASSLSGLGDIQYF,TGTGCCAGCAGTCTTAGCGGCCTTGGGGACATTCAGTACTTC